Presented here are 25 T cell receptor beta chains from one specimen sequenced in a study of T cell responses to AZD1222 COVID-19 vaccine. Sequencing was performed with immunoSEQ multiplex PCR; in TCRdb, only in-frame clones are kept and a portion is missing. This sample has 150,000 or so clones, with around 90% found just once. The starting material was peripheral blood, obtained 28 days after the second AZD1222 dose. These receptors all come from an adult who received the AZD1222 COVID-19 vaccine.

The rearrangement links TRBV6-5 to TRBJ1-1, with unresolved D. The V gene's germline CDR1 is MNHEY and CDR2 SVGAGI. The CDR3 is 14 amino acids. With 0 bases removed from V and 6 bases from J, the gap between germline ends came to 11 bases. CDR3 nucleotide sequence: TGTGCCAGCAGTTACTCGACTCGGGATGCTGAAGCTTTCTTT. Protein: CASSYSTRDAEAFF.

This clone was recorded once. V and J are TRBV3-1 (or the pseudogene TRBV3-2) and TRBJ2-7, with TRBD2 identical over 11 bases. Germline CDR1 and CDR2: LGHDT and YNNKEL (reference sequence). J was trimmed by 8 bases and V by 3 bases; bases with no gene match: 6. The CDR3 totals 14 residues. CDR3 DNA sequence: TGTGCCAGCAGCCACACTAGCGGGAGTTTCCAGCAGTACTTC. This sequence encodes CASSHTSGSFQQYF.

The chain is built from TRBV12-2 and TRBJ1-2. TRBV12-2 constitutes a pseudogene. The CDR3 consists of 13 residues. CDR3 coding DNA: TGTGCAAGTCGCTTGTTCTGTAGCTATGGCTACACCTTC. This sequence encodes CASRLFCSYGYTF.

The chain couples TRBV7-3 to TRBJ1-2; D ambiguous. The CDR3 length is 15 residues. V lost 6 bases and J lost 4, with 18 bases in between. CDR1 and CDR2 (germline): SGHTA, FQGTGA. Here the CDR3 reads CASSFTPGPLYGYTF. CDR3 nucleotide sequence: TGTGCCAGCAGTTTTACCCCTGGGCCTCTCTATGGCTACACCTTC. Using reference TRBV7-3 and TRBJ1-2 for the parts outside the CDR3, the full variable domain is GAGVSQTPSNKVTEKGKYVELRCDPISGHTALYWYRQSLGQGPEFLIYFQGTGAADDSGLPNDRFFAVRPEGSVSTLKIQRTERGDSAVYLCASSFTPGPLYGYTFGSGTRLTVV.

This clone was picked up one time. This chain links TRBV3-1 (or the pseudogene TRBV3-2) with TRBJ2-6; no clear D gene. The CDR3 runs to 14 residues. In germline, CDR1 is LGHDT, CDR2 YNNKEL (reference sequence). With 2 bases removed from V and 3 bases from J, the gap between germline ends came to 5 bases. CDR3 protein: CASSQMGGANVLTF. The CDR3 coding sequence is TGTGCCAGCAGCCAAATGGGTGGGGCCAACGTCCTGACTTTC.

The CDR3 protein is CASSLDPSGRSNEQFF. For the CDR3, the DNA is TGTGCCAGCAGCTTAGATCCTAGCGGAAGATCTAATGAGCAGTTCTTC. V and J are TRBV11-2 and TRBJ2-1; 7 nucleotides match TRBD2. This CDR3 is 16 amino acids long. Germline V gene sequence: CDR1 SGHAT, CDR2 FQNNGV. V trimming: 0 bases; J trimming: 7 bases; junction bases outside the gene matches: 9.

This sequence joins TRBV10-1 and TRBJ2-3; no clear D. Trimming took off 8 bases at V and 0 bases at J, with 18 bases between the two ends. Germline-derived CDR1 and CDR2 are WNHNN and SYGVQD (reference sequence). The CDR3 is 16 amino acids. Written as DNA, the CDR3 is TGCGCCAGCGGATCAGAAGCTTACTTTAGCACAGATACGCAGTATTTT. This translates into CASGSEAYFSTDTQYF.

Comments on this clone: This same CDR3 is encoded by further DNA sequences in the sample. The chain combines TRBV19 with TRBJ1-5, with D unclear. The CDR3 length is 15 residues. Germline CDR1 reads LNHDA; CDR2 reads SQIVND (reference sequence). V was shortened by 1 base and J by 2 bases, with 9 bases between the two germline ends. CDR3 nucleotides: TGTGCCAGTAGTATAGCAGGAGGCGGCAATCAGCCCCAGCATTTT. Its protein product is CASSIAGGGNQPQHF.

This clone appeared a single time. V gene TRBV19 combines with J gene TRBJ2-3, with TRBD2 as a possible D gene (6 bases). The CDR3 totals 12 residues. The V gene's germline CDR1 is LNHDA and CDR2 SQIVND (reference sequence). Trimming pared 6 bases from V and 7 bases from J, leaving 11 bases between. CDR3 residues: CASSGSANTQYF. CDR3 in DNA: TGTGCCAGTAGCGGGAGCGCGAATACGCAGTATTTT.

A single count supports this clone. This chain's CDR3 is CASSPYDSNQPQHF. The CDR3 coding sequence is TGTGCCAGCAGCCCCTATGATAGCAATCAGCCCCAGCATTTT. The rearrangement joins TRBV7-9 to TRBJ1-5; D unclear. The CDR3 spans 14 residues. The V end was cut by 5 bases, the J end by 0 bases, with 8 bases between. Germline V lookup: CDR1 SEHNR, CDR2 FQNEAQ (reference sequence).

The CDR3 bases are TGTGCCAGCAGCTTGTGGCAGGGGGCAAATATTGAGCAGTTCTTC. It specifies CASSLWQGANIEQFF. This chain joins TRBV7-2 and TRBJ2-1, with TRBD1 matching 8 bases. The CDR3 consists of 15 residues. The V gene's germline CDR1 is SGHTA and CDR2 FQGNSA. Trimming removed 3 bases from V and 9 bases from J; junction bases left unmatched: 10.

This clone has just a few counts. This chain joins TRBV12-5 and TRBJ2-2, with D perhaps assigned TRBD1 or TRBD2 (5 bases each). V lost 0 bases to trimming and J lost 6 bases, with 17 bases between them. The CDR3 loop spans 17 amino acids. CDR1 is LGHNT and CDR2 is FRNRAP in the germline V gene. The CDR3, as DNA: TGTGCTAGTGGTTTGGTGTCTCCGGGACGAGGGTCCGGGGAGCTGTTTTTT. Its protein product is CASGLVSPGRGSGELFF.

This chain connects TRBV20-1 to TRBJ1-6; TRBD1 agrees at 7 bases. CDR1 and CDR2 (germline): DFQATT, SNEGSKA (reference sequence). The CDR3 is made up of 15 amino acids. The V segment lost 3 bases and the J segment 5 bases; nucleotides outside the gene matches: 7. The CDR3 DNA reads TGCAGTGCTAGTGGACAGGCTGCAAATAATTCACCCCTCCACTTT. Translating gives CSASGQAANNSPLHF.

The chain couples TRBV5-1 to TRBJ1-5; no clear D. The germline V gene encodes CDR1 SGHRS and CDR2 YFSETQ. The ends were cut back, 8 bases at V and 5 bases at J, with 5 bases in the middle. CDR3 size: 10 residues. This CDR3 is CARSDQPQHF. For the CDR3, the DNA is TGCGCCAGGAGCGATCAGCCCCAGCATTTT.

This chain connects TRBV5-1 to TRBJ2-1; D could derive from TRBD1 or TRBD2 (5 bases each). The CDR3 runs to 17 residues. The V gene's germline CDR1 is SGHRS and CDR2 YFSETQ. V was clipped by 3 bases and J by 6 bases, with 22 bases between them. The CDR3 is CASSSKVVSGLLNEQFF. The CDR3 bases are TGCGCCAGCAGCTCTAAAGTGGTATCGGGGCTCCTCAATGAGCAGTTCTTC.

The rearrangement links TRBV19 to TRBJ2-1, with D possibly TRBD2 on 6 matching bases. The CDR3 has 13 amino acids. Germline CDR1 is LNHDA and CDR2 is SQIVND (reference sequence). V was clipped by 5 bases and J by 3 bases, with 8 bases between them. The CDR3 here is CASSVDYYNEQFF. The CDR3 region has the DNA TGTGCCAGTAGTGTGGACTACTACAATGAGCAGTTCTTC.

The chain has TRBV9 and TRBJ2-2, with no clear D. V lost 0 bases and J lost 3, with 18 bases in between. The CDR3 runs 18 residues. Per the germline V gene, CDR1 is SGDLS and CDR2 is YYNGEE. The CDR3 is CASSVDPPRSADTGELFF. The CDR3 DNA follows: TGTGCCAGCAGCGTAGACCCCCCTCGCAGCGCAGACACCGGGGAGCTGTTTTTT.

With regard to this clone: At one of its ends the junction is not consistent with the germline gene, which may arise from a read error. In DNA form, the CDR3 reads TGTGCCAGCAGCCGCCGTCTGAGCAGAGCTCCCTTCTTC. Its protein is CASSRRLSRAPFF. This chain connects TRBV7-2 to TRBJ2-7; D remains unclear. Germline-derived CDR1 and CDR2 are SGHTA and FQGNSA. The CDR3 has 13 residues.

This clone was found once. The genes are TRBV5-1 and TRBJ2-3; possible D gene TRBD1, 7 bases. This CDR3 contains 15 residues. Trimming pared 6 bases from V and 4 bases from J, leaving 18 bases between. The germline V gene has CDR1 SGHRS and CDR2 YFSETQ. CDR3 DNA: TGCGCCAGCAACTACGGGCCAGGGGGGTCAGATACGCAGTATTTT. It is translated as CASNYGPGGSDTQYF.

V is TRBV10-3 and J is TRBJ2-3, with D perhaps TRBD1 (6 bases). The V gene lost 5 bases and the J gene lost 2 bases, with 14 bases spanning the gap. CDR1 and CDR2 from the germline V gene are ENHRY and SYGVKD. The CDR3 runs to 15 residues. CDR3 nucleotides: TGTGCCATCAGTCACACGGGACATATCACAGATACGCAGTATTTT. Translation: CAISHTGHITDTQYF.

This clone was seen a few times. V is TRBV4-2 and J is TRBJ2-5; TRBD1 matches 7 bases. CDR3 length equals 14 residues. In germline, CDR1 is LGHNA, CDR2 YNFKEQ. Trimming took 2 bases from V and 2 from J; bases not matched to a gene: 2. CDR3 sequence: CASSQTDRQETQYF. The CDR3 DNA is TGTGCCAGCAGCCAAACGGACAGGCAAGAGACCCAGTACTTC.

The chain has TRBV6-5 and TRBJ1-3; the match to TRBD1 covers 9 bases. Germline lookup yields CDR1 MNHEY and CDR2 SVGAGI. This CDR3 is 14 amino acids long. V was clipped by 6 bases and J by 3 bases; unmatched bases: 3. CDR3 sequence reads: CASSQDRGGNTIYF. The CDR3 DNA sequence: TGTGCCAGCAGCCAGGACAGGGGTGGAAACACCATATATTTT.

The chain carries TRBV19 and TRBJ1-5; D possibly corresponds to TRBD1 (5 bases). Germline-derived CDR1 and CDR2 are LNHDA and SQIVND (reference sequence). The CDR3 loop spans 15 amino acids. The V gene lost 3 bases and the J gene lost 3 bases, with 12 bases spanning the gap. Written as DNA, the CDR3 is TGTGCCAGTAGTATTCGGCAGGGCAACAATCAGCCCCAGCATTTT. As protein: CASSIRQGNNQPQHF.

This clone appeared a few times. The CDR3 region is CASSSVKTGGNREKLFF. In DNA form, the CDR3 reads TGCGCCAGCAGCTCCGTGAAGACAGGGGGAAACAGGGAAAAACTGTTTTTT. The chain combines TRBV5-1 with TRBJ1-4; 9 positions agree with TRBD1. The germline gives CDR1 SGHRS, CDR2 YFSETQ. Unmatched junction bases numbered 14, after V lost 3 bases and J lost 8 bases. This CDR3 region has 17 residues.

V usage is TRBV7-9 and J usage is TRBJ2-4; D is possibly TRBD2 (5 bases). The V gene lost 5 bases and the J gene lost 7 bases, with 15 bases spanning the gap. Germline V gene lookup returns CDR1 SEHNR and CDR2 FQNEAQ (reference sequence). The CDR3 has 14 amino acids. CDR3 DNA: TGTGCCAGCAGCCCAGAGGGTTCCCGGAACATTCAGTACTTC. Its protein is CASSPEGSRNIQYF.